This T cell receptor (beta chain) was observed in a study of blood T cells in healthy people across ages. The CDR3 has 15 amino acids. Trimming stripped 6 bases from V and 7 bases from J, with 19 bases between. CDR1 and CDR2 from the germline V gene are ENHRY and SYGVKD. Together with a sample-barcoded 5' primer, a J-beta primer mix was included in a second PCR lasting roughly 6 to 12 cycles. TCRdb reprocessed the 5' RACE reads via MiXCR and lists one record per CDR3 protein. The top ten clones hold under 9.5% of a sample with some 760,000 distinct CDR3 sequences, 20% to 25% of them seen once. The study's findings and limits: Naive T cell percentage by flow cytometry tracked strongly with beta diversity.

Turning to this clonotype: Its antigen is still unknown.

These records were also assigned to another study, of T cells of mothers and their children. Per that paper: At a sensitivity of around 100 clones per million clonotypes, no persistent microchimeric T cell clones appeared.

The receptor comes from a boy between 5 and 17 years old in good health. This chain joins TRBV10-3 and TRBJ2-1, with D possibly called TRBD1 or TRBD2 (5 bases each). The sequencing sample was made of blood. The CDR3 DNA sequence: TGTGCCATCAGGCCTTCCCGGGACGCGATGAATGAGCAGTTCTTC. It specifies CAIRPSRDAMNEQFF.